These 10 T cell receptor beta chains share one sample of origin, sequenced in a study of cytomegalovirus exposure and HLA in healthy donors. 13 Jbeta primers and 60 Vbeta primers were used for the PCR. The assay was immunoSEQ multiplex PCR, and TCRdb's table has in-frame clones only and misses some. The table has about 150,000 clones, roughly 79% seen once; the top ten hold approximately 6.3%. Sequences were obtained from PBMCs. These TCRs come from a woman in her thirties or forties in good health and CMV-seropositive.

This chain uses TRBV28 with TRBJ1-2; 9 nucleotides match TRBD1. J lost 7 bases, V lost 4 bases, and 13 bases had no gene match. The CDR3 contains 16 residues. The germline V gene has CDR1 MDHEN and CDR2 SYDVKM. This CDR3 reads CASSSGTGRVSGGYTF. The CDR3 region has the DNA TGTGCCAGCAGTTCCGGGACAGGGAGGGTTTCGGGTGGCTACACCTTC.

This chain uses TRBV11-2 with TRBJ2-5; D gene ambiguous. The germline V gene has CDR1 SGHAT and CDR2 FQNNGV. The germline V and J ends were trimmed by 5 bases and 5 bases, with 12 bases remaining between them. This CDR3 has 13 amino acids. Here the CDR3 DNA reads TGTGCCAGCAGCCGTATACAATGGGAGACCCAGTACTTC. It is translated as CASSRIQWETQYF.

The chain carries TRBV2 and TRBJ1-2, with D uncertain. V dropped 5 bases and J dropped 2 bases, with 9 bases sitting between them. CDR1 is SNHLY and CDR2 is FYNNEI in the germline V gene. The CDR3 covers 13 residues. The CDR3 nucleotides are TGTGCCAGCAGTAGGTTACAGAACTATGGCTACACCTTC. It codes for CASSRLQNYGYTF.

The sample holds one count of this clone. The chain carries TRBV6-6 and TRBJ1-4; TRBD1 matches 8 bases. Trimming at V came to 5 bases and at J to 4 bases, leaving 3 bases not matched to a gene. Per the germline V gene, CDR1 is MNHNY and CDR2 is SVGAGI (reference sequence). The CDR3 is 14 residues long. The CDR3 loop is CASSPTGGNEKLFF. The CDR3, as DNA: TGTGCCAGCAGTCCTACAGGGGGTAATGAAAAACTGTTTTTT.

The chain uses TRBV5-6 and TRBJ1-4, with 7 positions matching TRBD1. This CDR3 spans 13 amino acids. The germline V gene encodes CDR1 SGHDT and CDR2 YYEEEE. V gave up 4 bases and J gave up 7 bases; unmatched junction bases: 4. The CDR3 here is CASSHRQGEKLFF. The CDR3 bases are TGTGCCAGCAGCCATCGACAGGGTGAAAAACTGTTTTTT.

The table lists this clone with a count of one. This chain links TRBV7-9 with TRBJ1-2, with TRBD1 as a possible D gene (6 bases). Trimming removed 4 bases from V and 3 bases from J, with 12 bases in between. There are 14 residues in the CDR3. The germline gives CDR1 SEHNR, CDR2 FQNEAQ (reference sequence). The CDR3 loop is CASSSRGGYYGYTF. CDR3 sequence (DNA): TGTGCCAGCAGCTCGAGGGGGGGGTACTATGGCTACACCTTC. The full variable domain, its missing parts supplied by reference TRBV7-9 and TRBJ1-2, is DTGVSQNPRHKITKRGQNVTFRCDPISEHNRLYWYRQTLGQGPEFLTYFQNEAQLEKSRLLSDRFSAERPKGSFSTLEIQRTEQGDSAMYLCASSSRGGYYGYTFGSGTRLTVV.

This clone was seen only once. This rearrangement joins TRBV2 to TRBJ2-7; 7 bases agree with TRBD1. Germline assignment: CDR1 SNHLY and CDR2 FYNNEI. Trimming at V came to 6 bases and at J to 5 bases, leaving 7 bases not matched to a gene. The CDR3 runs to 13 residues. CDR3: CASRQGIFNEQYF. In DNA, the CDR3 is TGTGCCAGCAGACAGGGGATTTTCAACGAGCAGTACTTC.

This rearrangement joins TRBV5-1 to TRBJ2-3, with D perhaps TRBD2 (7 bases). Per germline, CDR1 SGHRS and CDR2 YFSETQ. Between the trimmed V and J ends, which lost 1 base and 3 bases, there was a span of 15 bases. This CDR3 region has 16 residues. The CDR3 region is CASSLRGGALTDTQYF. The CDR3 DNA sequence: TGCGCCAGCAGCTTGAGGGGGGGGGCATTAACAGATACGCAGTATTTT.

V usage is TRBV6-6 and J usage is TRBJ2-1, with TRBD2 matching 8 bases. This CDR3 is built from 16 residues. Germline V gives CDR1 MNHNY, CDR2 SVGAGI (reference sequence). The V segment lost 1 base and the J segment 7 bases; nucleotides outside the gene matches: 9. The CDR3 DNA follows: TGTGCCAGCAGTTACTATTTAGGGACTAGTGGGAATGAGCAGTTCTTC. It translates to CASSYYLGTSGNEQFF.

This clone was detected only a few times. The chain uses TRBV25-1 and TRBJ2-2; D uncertain. The CDR3 length is 15 residues. The ends were cut back, 3 bases at V and 5 bases at J, with 13 bases in the middle. Germline V gene data show CDR1 as MGHDK and CDR2 as SYGVNS. CDR3 sequence reads: CASSDGSVETGELFF. The CDR3 nucleotides read TGTGCCAGCAGTGATGGGTCGGTGGAGACCGGGGAGCTGTTTTTT. Based on the CDR3 plus reference TRBV25-1 and TRBJ2-2, the full variable domain is EADIYQTPRYLVIGTGKKITLECSQTMGHDKMYWYQQDPGMELHLIHYSYGVNSTEKGDLSSESTVSRIRTEHFPLTLESARPSHTSQYLCASSDGSVETGELFFGEGSRLTVL.